This paragraph reports one TCR beta chain. Data came from immunoSEQ multiplex PCR; TCRdb stores just in-frame clones and leaves some out. The data show about 310,000 clones, about nine tenths seen once. Germline V gene data show CDR1 as SGHDT and CDR2 as YYEEEE. The CDR3 contains 18 residues. V shed 0 bases, J shed 1 base, and the junction held 5 bases outside the gene matches. This sample was included in a study of blood T cell repertoires in COVID-19. Study summary: In each case, the material was cDNA or gDNA derived from T cells, B-cell-depleted T cells, or PBMCs.

All enrollees were roughly 18 to 95 years old and from around 25 US areas. The study assigned cohorts using participant-reported clinical history. Recovered Cohort 3 donors showed two negative PCRs, clearance, or symptom resolution. V usage is TRBV5-6 and J usage is TRBJ1-3, with TRBD1 matching over 12 bases. The sample taken for sequencing was PBMCs or T cells enriched from blood (not recorded which). This clonotype originated in a middle-aged woman who had recovered from COVID-19. DNA for the CDR3: TGTGCCAGCAGCTTGGTTGGGACAGGGGGCAGGTCTGGAAACACCATATATTTT. As protein: CASSLVGTGGRSGNTIYF.